This T cell receptor (beta chain) derives from a study of radiotherapy plus CTLA-4 blockade in lung cancer. Ipilimumab-mediated CTLA-4 blockade plus focal radiation was given to patients having chemo-refractory metastatic non-small-cell lung cancer. Method: immunoSEQ multiplex PCR; TCRdb's copy keeps in-frame clones and lacks some. The sample records roughly 62,000 clones, approximately 76% being singletons. Trimming took 0 bases from V and 9 from J, leaving 6 bases between them. There are 13 residues in the CDR3. CDR1 and CDR2 from the germline V gene are MGHDK and SYGVNS. The chain uses TRBV25-1 and TRBJ1-6; D is uncertain. This TCR was sampled from a human donor with non-small cell lung cancer who had a complete response to radiotherapy plus ipilimumab. The sample in question was peripheral blood, obtained from a patient treated with radiotherapy plus ipilimumab. As DNA, the CDR3 is TGTGCCAGCAGTGAATATCTATCTTCACCCCTCCACTTT. Translation: CASSEYLSSPLHF.